The 32 T cell receptor beta chains listed next were all sequenced from one sample in a study of PD-L1 blockade in urothelial cancer. Sequencing used immunoSEQ multiplex PCR; TCRdb keeps in-frame clones, though not all of them. The repertoire includes about 80,000 clones, approximately 86% of them detected once, and 4.5% to 7% sits in the top ten. Material: PBMCs, obtained around atezolizumab (anti-PD-L1) treatment. The receptors stem from a woman in her sixties or seventies with urothelial cancer.

The V call is TRBV10-2, the J call TRBJ2-1; TRBD1 matches at 7 bases. This CDR3 comprises 15 residues. Per the germline V gene, CDR1 is WSHSY and CDR2 is SAAADI. J gave up 3 bases and V 2 bases, and 4 bases lay outside the gene matches. The CDR3 loop is CASSEKGAYYNEQFF. The CDR3 DNA follows: TGCGCCAGCAGTGAGAAGGGGGCCTACTACAATGAGCAGTTCTTC.

CDR3 DNA: TGTGCCAGCAGCCCGGGGGTATTCAGGGACACTGAAGCTTTCTTT. Translating gives CASSPGVFRDTEAFF. The genes are TRBV5-6 and TRBJ1-1; tentatively, D is TRBD1 (5 bases). V was cut by 4 bases and J by 3 bases, with 16 bases left in between. Germline CDR1 SGHDT, CDR2 YYEEEE. CDR3 length equals 15 residues.

This chain connects TRBV5-1 to TRBJ2-7, with TRBD2 as a possible D gene (6 bases). The CDR3 is made up of 14 amino acids. Germline assignment: CDR1 SGHRS and CDR2 YFSETQ. V lost 4 bases and J lost 1, with 12 bases in between. CDR3 sequence (DNA): TGCGCCAGCAGCGGGGAGGTTCCGTCCTACGAGCAGTACTTC. Amino acid sequence: CASSGEVPSYEQYF. The whole variable domain, remainder taken from reference TRBV5-1 and TRBJ2-7, is KAGVTQTPRYLIKTRGQQVTLSCSPISGHRSVSWYQQTPGQGLQFLFEYFSETQRNKGNFPGRFSGRQFSNSRSEMNVSTLELGDSALYLCASSGEVPSYEQYFGPGTRLTVT.

J is TRBJ1-2 and V is TRBV4-1; D uncertain. This CDR3 region has 14 residues. Trimming stripped 6 bases from V and 3 bases from J, with 14 bases between. Germline V gene lookup returns CDR1 MGHRA and CDR2 YSYEKL. CDR3 sequence: CASSPRHGDYGYTF. The CDR3 nucleotides are TGCGCCAGCAGTCCCCGACATGGTGACTATGGCTACACCTTC.

J is TRBJ2-3 and V is TRBV5-1; TRBD2 matches 7 bases. CDR3 length: 15 amino acids. Germline V gene sequence: CDR1 SGHRS, CDR2 YFSETQ. The J segment lost 1 base and the V segment lost 0 bases, leaving 2 bases of the junction unmatched. The CDR3 protein is CASSLAAGGTDTQYF. As DNA, the CDR3 is TGCGCCAGCAGCTTGGCGGCGGGGGGCACAGATACGCAGTATTTT.

This chain connects TRBV7-3 to TRBJ2-3; a weak D match, TRBD2 (6 bases). The CDR3 extends over 17 amino acids. V dropped 1 base and J dropped 3 bases, with 17 bases sitting between them. The germline gives CDR1 SGHTA, CDR2 FQGTGA. The CDR3 nucleotides are TGTGCCAGCAGCTTAAGGATTGCAGGAGGGCCTACAGATACGCAGTATTTT. It specifies CASSLRIAGGPTDTQYF.

This clone was recorded a few times. CDR3 DNA sequence: TGCGCCAGCAGCTTGGCCTGGGGGCCCGCAAATGAAAAACTGTTTTTT. Protein product: CASSLAWGPANEKLFF. The chain joins TRBV5-1 to TRBJ1-4; the D gene is possibly TRBD1 (6 bases). Per the germline V gene, CDR1 is SGHRS and CDR2 is YFSETQ. There are 16 residues in the CDR3. Trimming took off 0 bases at V and 5 bases at J, with 14 bases between the two ends.

The V call is TRBV30, the J call TRBJ1-4; possible D gene TRBD1, 5 bases. Trimming left V 0 bases short and J 8 bases short, with 19 bases between. Germline CDR1 GTSNPN, CDR2 SVGIG (reference sequence). The CDR3 covers 16 residues. CDR3 in amino acids: CAWSVPWTSIGEKLFF. The CDR3 DNA follows: TGTGCCTGGAGTGTACCATGGACATCGATCGGGGAAAAACTGTTTTTT.

This clone has just one count. The V call is TRBV30, the J call TRBJ2-7; possibly TRBD1 for D (6 bases). V shed 2 bases and J shed 3 bases, with 14 bases lying between them. CDR1 is GTSNPN and CDR2 is SVGIG in the germline V gene (reference sequence). The CDR3 covers 14 residues. The CDR3 sequence is CAWSSGGGGYEQYF. In nucleotides, the CDR3 is TGTGCCTGGAGTAGCGGTGGGGGCGGCTACGAGCAGTACTTC.

The rearrangement links TRBV30 to TRBJ1-1; 10 bases map to TRBD1. This CDR3 has 13 residues. With V trimmed by 5 bases and J by 0 bases, 0 bases remained unmatched. Looked up from germline, CDR1 is GTSNPN and CDR2 is SVGIG (reference sequence). DNA of the CDR3: TGTGCCTGGGACAGGGGGCTGAACACTGAAGCTTTCTTT. Translated: CAWDRGLNTEAFF.

Turning to this clone: At the DNA level, this CDR3 is encoded by other sequences in the same sample as well. The chain links TRBV29-1 to TRBJ2-7, with D possibly being TRBD1 (5 bases). CDR1 and CDR2 (germline): SQVTM, ANQGSEA. The germline V and J ends were trimmed by 4 bases and 3 bases, with 10 bases remaining between them. The CDR3 consists of 12 residues. The CDR3, as DNA: TGCAGCGTTGCCACCGACAGCTACGAGCAGTACTTC. Translating it yields CSVATDSYEQYF.

This clone was found once. The chain has TRBV7-2 and TRBJ2-7, with a weak D call TRBD2 (5 bases). This CDR3 has 16 residues. CDR1 is SGHTA, CDR2 FQGNSA, per germline. Trimming cost V 2 bases and J 0 bases, with 14 bases left between them. The CDR3 sequence is CASSLTVRRVSYEQYF. The CDR3 DNA reads TGTGCCAGCAGCTTAACGGTTCGGCGGGTCTCCTACGAGCAGTACTTC.

This chain connects TRBV18 to TRBJ1-5, with D possibly TRBD1 on 6 matching bases. The V gene lost 5 bases and the J gene lost 5 bases, with 13 bases spanning the gap. This CDR3 has 14 amino acids. Germline V CDR1 and CDR2: KGHSH, LQKENI. In DNA form, the CDR3 reads TGTGCCAGCTCAACAGGACAGACTGATCAGCCCCAGCATTTT. Its translation is CASSTGQTDQPQHF.

V usage is TRBV28 and J usage is TRBJ1-2, with D possibly being TRBD1 (5 bases). The CDR3 loop spans 15 amino acids. V was shortened by 7 bases and J by 2 bases, with 17 bases between the two germline ends. Germline CDR1 MDHEN, CDR2 SYDVKM. DNA for the CDR3: TGTGCCAGCAAGGACACGGTCCGCGTCAACTATGGCTACACCTTC. This codes for CASKDTVRVNYGYTF.

The genes are TRBV28 and TRBJ2-5, with D perhaps matching TRBD2 (5 bases). The CDR3 contains 15 residues. The germline V gene encodes CDR1 MDHEN and CDR2 SYDVKM. V dropped 7 bases and J dropped 2 bases, with 17 bases sitting between them. The CDR3 is CASTTGTDTQETQYF. The CDR3 DNA follows: TGTGCCAGCACCACGGGAACAGATACACAAGAGACCCAGTACTTC.

This clone was recorded only once. The chain employs TRBV6-1 and TRBJ2-3, with D possibly matching TRBD2 (6 bases). The CDR3 loop spans 14 amino acids. Per the germline V gene, CDR1 is MNHNS and CDR2 is SASEGT. Between the trimmed V and J ends, which lost 1 base and 4 bases, there was a span of 9 bases. The CDR3 DNA reads TGTGCCAGCAGTGAAGGGAGGGCCGCAGATACGCAGTATTTT. It codes for CASSEGRAADTQYF.

The chain employs TRBV30 and TRBJ1-4; TRBD1 agrees at 7 bases. Germline CDR1 is GTSNPN and CDR2 is SVGIG (reference sequence). This CDR3 contains 15 residues. Trimming cost V 3 bases and J 6 bases; bases outside gene matches: 10. CDR3 residues: CAWRPAGQRYEKLFF. The CDR3, as DNA: TGTGCCTGGAGGCCGGCGGGACAGCGGTATGAAAAACTGTTTTTT.

The chain uses TRBV4-3 and TRBJ2-3; possible D gene TRBD2, 6 bases. Trimming stripped 1 base from V and 0 bases from J, with 14 bases between. Germline V CDR1 and CDR2: LGHNA, YSLEER. The CDR3 extends over 17 amino acids. The CDR3 here is CASSQGHREPSTDTQYF. CDR3 nucleotides: TGCGCCAGCAGCCAAGGGCACCGGGAGCCGAGCACAGATACGCAGTATTTT.

This clone has more than one count but fewer than ten. V usage is TRBV29-1 and J usage is TRBJ2-6, with no clear D. CDR3 size: 13 residues. CDR1 is SQVTM, CDR2 ANQGSEA, per germline. The germline V and J ends were trimmed by 4 bases and 1 base, with 5 bases remaining between them. CDR3 DNA sequence: TGCAGCGTTGCCGAGTCTGGGGCCAACGTCCTGACTTTC. As protein: CSVAESGANVLTF.

The V and J genes are TRBV11-3 and TRBJ2-5, with a weak D call TRBD1 (5 bases). Germline V CDR1 and CDR2: SGHNT, YENEEA. The CDR3 contains 14 residues. Trimming shortened V by 5 bases and J by 0 bases, and 10 bases separated the two germline ends. As DNA, the CDR3 is TGTGCCAGCAGCCTTGGGGCGAACCAAGAGACCCAGTACTTC. Translation gives CASSLGANQETQYF.

The CDR3 DNA reads TGTGCCAGCAGCGCCTACTGGGGGGTGAACACCGGGGAGCTGTTTTTT. Translation gives CASSAYWGVNTGELFF. The V gene is TRBV9, the J gene TRBJ2-2; perhaps TRBD2 as D (6 bases). Germline-derived CDR1 and CDR2 are SGDLS and YYNGEE. Trimming left V 3 bases short and J 1 base short, with 13 bases between. This CDR3 region has 16 residues. The variable domain in full, completed from reference TRBV9 and TRBJ2-2, reads DSGVTQTPKHLITATGQRVTLRCSPRSGDLSVYWYQQSLDQGLQFLIQYYNGEERAKGNILERFSAQQFPDLHSELNLSSLELGDSALYFCASSAYWGVNTGELFFGEGSRLTVL.

The DNA of the CDR3 is TGCGCCAGCACCCGGACTAGCGGGGGGAACAATGAGCAGTTCTTC. Protein product: CASTRTSGGNNEQFF. The genes are TRBV5-1 and TRBJ2-1; TRBD2 matches 14 bases. The V and J ends lost 6 bases and 5 bases, in that order; junction bases with no gene match: 4. The CDR3 has 15 amino acids. Germline lookup yields CDR1 SGHRS and CDR2 YFSETQ.

The CDR3 bases are TGTGCCAGCAGCTCGGCAGGGTCAACGCAGTATTTT. Translated, it gives CASSSAGSTQYF. The J gene is TRBJ2-3, the V gene TRBV6-5; TRBD1 might be the D (5 bases). Trimming pared 6 bases from V and 9 bases from J, leaving 13 bases between. CDR3 size: 12 residues. Germline V gene lookup returns CDR1 MNHEY and CDR2 SVGAGI.

V gene TRBV10-3 combines with J gene TRBJ1-2; TRBD1 matches 7 bases. The ends lost 6 bases at V and 5 bases at J; junction bases unmatched: 12. The germline V gene encodes CDR1 ENHRY and CDR2 SYGVKD. This CDR3 region has 15 residues. The CDR3 here is CAISDTRDRAYGYTF. The CDR3 region has the DNA TGTGCCATCAGCGATACAAGGGACAGAGCTTATGGCTACACCTTC.

The chain uses TRBV18 and TRBJ2-7; 12 nucleotides line up with TRBD2. The CDR3 runs 15 residues. Losses at the gene ends were 3 bases for V and 2 bases for J; bases not matched to a gene: 2. Germline lookup yields CDR1 KGHSH and CDR2 LQKENI. CDR3 sequence: CASSPGLAGTYEQYF. The CDR3 DNA reads TGTGCCAGCTCACCGGGACTAGCGGGTACCTACGAGCAGTACTTC.

The chain links TRBV5-6 to TRBJ1-4; a weak D match, TRBD1 (6 bases). The CDR3 contains 15 residues. The germline gives CDR1 SGHDT, CDR2 YYEEEE. Trimming took 5 bases from V and 4 from J, leaving 15 bases between them. CDR3 coding DNA: TGTGCCAGCAGTTCGAAGACAGGTTATAATGAAAAACTGTTTTTT. It encodes CASSSKTGYNEKLFF.

CDR3 residues: CASRSGVYKNIQYF. The CDR3 DNA follows: TGTGCCAGCAGATCAGGGGTTTACAAAAACATTCAGTACTTC. This sequence joins TRBV6-1 and TRBJ2-4; weak D call: TRBD1 (6 bases). V was clipped by 6 bases and J by 3 bases, with 12 bases between them. Germline loops: CDR1 MNHNS, CDR2 SASEGT. This CDR3 contains 14 residues.

This rearrangement joins TRBV5-6 to TRBJ2-7; 9 bases fit TRBD2. The CDR3 totals 18 residues. V was pared by 5 bases and J by 0 bases, with 15 bases of the junction left unmatched. Germline-derived CDR1 and CDR2 are SGHDT and YYEEEE. This CDR3 is CASSGRPSGALRSYEQYF. The CDR3 region has the DNA TGTGCCAGCAGTGGCCGGCCTAGCGGGGCCCTGCGCTCCTACGAGCAGTACTTC.

The chain couples TRBV19 to TRBJ2-1, with D tentatively TRBD2 (6 bases). The V end lost 7 bases, the J end lost 0 bases, and 13 bases lay between the germline ends. Germline CDR1 reads LNHDA; CDR2 reads SQIVND (reference sequence). The CDR3 has 15 amino acids. The CDR3 loop reads CASIEASDSYNEQFF. The CDR3 nucleotides read TGTGCCAGTATCGAGGCTAGCGACTCCTACAATGAGCAGTTCTTC.

A note on this clone: The sample holds other DNA sequences that translate to the same CDR3. J is TRBJ2-7 and V is TRBV6-5, with D tentatively TRBD1 (6 bases). V was pared by 6 bases and J by 4 bases, with 10 bases between. CDR3 size: 12 residues. Germline loops: CDR1 MNHEY, CDR2 SVGAGI. The CDR3 region is CASRGHPYEQYF. The CDR3 coding sequence is TGTGCCAGCAGGGGACATCCTTACGAGCAGTACTTC.

The V gene is TRBV7-9, the J gene TRBJ2-3, with 10 bases aligning to TRBD1. CDR3 length: 15 amino acids. V shed 3 bases, J shed 7 bases, and the junction held 7 bases outside the gene matches. The germline gives CDR1 SEHNR, CDR2 FQNEAQ (reference sequence). This CDR3 reads CASSLPGQGLYTQYF. The CDR3 coding sequence is TGTGCCAGCAGCTTGCCGGGACAGGGGTTGTATACGCAGTATTTT.

This clone was detected only once. The rearrangement joins TRBV29-1 to TRBJ2-3; 11 nucleotides agree with TRBD1. V dropped 6 bases and J dropped 2; count of bases not matched to a gene: 4. The CDR3 is made up of 14 amino acids. Germline assignment: CDR1 SQVTM and CDR2 ANQGSEA. The CDR3 reads CSVGDRGATDTQYF. The CDR3 nucleotides read TGCAGCGTGGGGGACAGGGGGGCCACAGATACGCAGTATTTT.